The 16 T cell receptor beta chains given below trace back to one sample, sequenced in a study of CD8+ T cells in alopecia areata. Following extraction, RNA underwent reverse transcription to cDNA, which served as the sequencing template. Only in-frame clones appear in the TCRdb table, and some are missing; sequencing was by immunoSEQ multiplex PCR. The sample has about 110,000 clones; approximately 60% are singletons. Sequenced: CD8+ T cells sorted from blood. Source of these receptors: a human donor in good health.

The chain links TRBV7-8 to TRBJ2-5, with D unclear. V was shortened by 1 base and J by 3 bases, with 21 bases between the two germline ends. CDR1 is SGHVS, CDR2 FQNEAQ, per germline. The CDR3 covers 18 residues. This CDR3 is CASSLVPATNHPKETQYF. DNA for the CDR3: TGTGCCAGCAGCTTAGTCCCGGCGACGAACCATCCGAAAGAGACCCAGTACTTC.

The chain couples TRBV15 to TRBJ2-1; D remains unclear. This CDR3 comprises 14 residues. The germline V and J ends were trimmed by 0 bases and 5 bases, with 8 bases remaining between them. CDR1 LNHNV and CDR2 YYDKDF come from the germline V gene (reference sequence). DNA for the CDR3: TGTGCCACCAGCAGAGATCCCCAGGACAATGAGCAGTTCTTC. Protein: CATSRDPQDNEQFF.

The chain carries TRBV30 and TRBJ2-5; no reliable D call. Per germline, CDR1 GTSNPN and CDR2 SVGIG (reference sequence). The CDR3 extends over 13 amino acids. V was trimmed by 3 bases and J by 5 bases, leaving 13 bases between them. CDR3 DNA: TGTGCCTGGAGCTCCCGAGGCCCGGAGACCCAGTACTTC. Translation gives CAWSSRGPETQYF.

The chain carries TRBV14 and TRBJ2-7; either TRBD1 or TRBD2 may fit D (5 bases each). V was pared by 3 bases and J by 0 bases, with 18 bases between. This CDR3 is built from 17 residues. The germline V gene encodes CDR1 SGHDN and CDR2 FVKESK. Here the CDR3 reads CASSHSGTVPGSYEQYF. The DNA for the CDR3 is TGTGCCAGCAGCCATTCCGGGACCGTCCCTGGCTCCTACGAGCAGTACTTC.

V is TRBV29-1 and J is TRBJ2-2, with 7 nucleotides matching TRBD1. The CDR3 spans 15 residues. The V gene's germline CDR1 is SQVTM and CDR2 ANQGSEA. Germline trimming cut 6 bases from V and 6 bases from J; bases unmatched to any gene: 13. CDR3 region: CSVKPGTDTSGELFF. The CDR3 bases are TGCAGCGTGAAACCCGGGACAGACACCTCCGGGGAGCTGTTTTTT.

The CDR3 coding sequence is TGTGCCAGCAGCTTGGATGATGGCTACACCTTC. Protein: CASSLDDGYTF. The V gene is TRBV5-4, the J gene TRBJ1-2; D unresolved. Trimming shortened V by 0 bases and J by 6 bases, and 3 bases separated the two germline ends. CDR1 and CDR2 from the germline V gene are SGHNT and YYREEE (reference sequence). The CDR3 loop spans 11 amino acids.

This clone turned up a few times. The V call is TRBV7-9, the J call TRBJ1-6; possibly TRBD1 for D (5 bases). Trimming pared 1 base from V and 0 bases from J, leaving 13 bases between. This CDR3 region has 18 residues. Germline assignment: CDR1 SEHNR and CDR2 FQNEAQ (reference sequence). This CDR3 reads CASSLDPGSGSYNSPLHF. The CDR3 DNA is TGTGCCAGCAGCTTAGATCCAGGGAGCGGCTCCTATAATTCACCCCTCCACTTT.

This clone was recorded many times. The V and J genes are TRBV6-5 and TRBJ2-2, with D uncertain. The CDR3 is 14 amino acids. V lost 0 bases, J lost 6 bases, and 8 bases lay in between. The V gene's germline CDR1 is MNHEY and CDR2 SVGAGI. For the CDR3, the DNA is TGTGCCAGCAGTTACTCGATGAGCCCCGGGGAGCTGTTTTTT. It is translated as CASSYSMSPGELFF.

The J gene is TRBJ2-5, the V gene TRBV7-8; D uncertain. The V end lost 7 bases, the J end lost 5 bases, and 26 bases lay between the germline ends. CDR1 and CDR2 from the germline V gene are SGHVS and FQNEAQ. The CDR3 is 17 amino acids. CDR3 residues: CASNDVGFNPTGETQYF. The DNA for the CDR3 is TGTGCCAGCAACGATGTTGGGTTTAACCCAACCGGGGAGACCCAGTACTTC.

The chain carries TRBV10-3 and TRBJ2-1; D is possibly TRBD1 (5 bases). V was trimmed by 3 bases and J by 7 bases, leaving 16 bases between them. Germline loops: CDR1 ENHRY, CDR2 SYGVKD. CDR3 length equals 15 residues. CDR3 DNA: TGTGCCATCAGTGAAATCGGCCAGCCAGGGAATGAGCAGTTCTTC. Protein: CAISEIGQPGNEQFF.

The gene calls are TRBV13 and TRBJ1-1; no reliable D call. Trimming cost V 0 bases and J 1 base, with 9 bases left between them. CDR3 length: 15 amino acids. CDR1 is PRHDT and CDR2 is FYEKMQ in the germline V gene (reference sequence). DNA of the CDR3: TGTGCCAGCAGCTTAGGAGATAACGCGAACACTGAAGCTTTCTTT. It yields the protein CASSLGDNANTEAFF. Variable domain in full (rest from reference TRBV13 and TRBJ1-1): AAGVIQSPRHLIKEKRETATLKCYPIPRHDTVYWYQQGPGQDPQFLISFYEKMQSDKGSIPDRFSAQQFSDYHSELNMSSLELGDSALYFCASSLGDNANTEAFFGQGTRLTVV.

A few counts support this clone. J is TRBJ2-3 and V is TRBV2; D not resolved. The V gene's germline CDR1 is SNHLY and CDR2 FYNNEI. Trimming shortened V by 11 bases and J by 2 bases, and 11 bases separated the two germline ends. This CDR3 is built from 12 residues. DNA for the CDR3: TGTGCCGGGTCTCCAACCACAGATACGCAGTATTTT. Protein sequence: CAGSPTTDTQYF. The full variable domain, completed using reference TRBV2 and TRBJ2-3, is EPEVTQTPSHQVTQMGQEVILRCVPISNHLYFYWYRQILGQKVEFLVSFYNNEISEKSEIFDDQFSVERPDGSNFTLKIRSTKLEDSAMYFCAGSPTTDTQYFGPGTRLTVL.

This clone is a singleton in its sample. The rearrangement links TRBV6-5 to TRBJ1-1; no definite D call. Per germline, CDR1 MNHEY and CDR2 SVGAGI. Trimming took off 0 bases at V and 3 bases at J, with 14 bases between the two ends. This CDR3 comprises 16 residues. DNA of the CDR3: TGTGCCAGCAGTTACTCGGAGACAACCCCGGACACTGAAGCTTTCTTT. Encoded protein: CASSYSETTPDTEAFF.

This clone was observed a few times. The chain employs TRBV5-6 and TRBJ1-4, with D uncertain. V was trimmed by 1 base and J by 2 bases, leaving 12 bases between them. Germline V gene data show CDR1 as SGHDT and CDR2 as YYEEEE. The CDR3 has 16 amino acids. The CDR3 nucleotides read TGTGCCAGCAGCTTGAGTTGGGGAGGGACTAATGAAAAACTGTTTTTT. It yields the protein CASSLSWGGTNEKLFF.

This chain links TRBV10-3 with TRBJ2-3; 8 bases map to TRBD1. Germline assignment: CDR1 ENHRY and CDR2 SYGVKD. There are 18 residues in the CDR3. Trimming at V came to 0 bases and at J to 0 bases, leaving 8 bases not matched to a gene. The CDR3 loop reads CAISESTVGDRSTDTQYF. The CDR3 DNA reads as TGTGCCATCAGTGAGTCGACCGTAGGGGACAGGAGCACAGATACGCAGTATTTT.

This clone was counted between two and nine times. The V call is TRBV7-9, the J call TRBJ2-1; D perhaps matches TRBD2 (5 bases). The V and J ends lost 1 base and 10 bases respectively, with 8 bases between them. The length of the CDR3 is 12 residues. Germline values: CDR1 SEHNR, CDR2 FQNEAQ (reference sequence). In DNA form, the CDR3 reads TGTGCCAGCAGCTTAGGCGGGCTGGAGCAGTTCTTC. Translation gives CASSLGGLEQFF.